Shown below are 25 T cell receptor beta chains from a single sample sequenced in a study of blood T cell repertoires in COVID-19. The assay was immunoSEQ multiplex PCR, and TCRdb's table has in-frame clones only and misses some. The repertoire holds 230,000 or so clones, less than 90% seen once, with about 20% in the top ten. Sequenced input: peripheral blood. The receptors stem from a man aged 30 to 45 with active or convalescent COVID-19.

The V gene is TRBV28, the J gene TRBJ1-5; 10 bases match TRBD1. Trimming cost V 10 bases and J 4 bases; bases outside gene matches: 19. Per the germline V gene, CDR1 is MDHEN and CDR2 is SYDVKM. There are 18 residues in the CDR3. The CDR3 sequence is CATPIPGQGSGVNQPQHF. CDR3 DNA sequence: TGTGCCACTCCGATCCCGGGACAGGGGTCCGGGGTAAATCAGCCCCAGCATTTT. Full variable domain (remainder filled in from reference TRBV28 and TRBJ1-5): DVKVTQSSRYLVKRTGEKVFLECVQDMDHENMFWYRQDPGLGLRLIYFSYDVKMKEKGDIPEGYSVSREKKERFSLILESASTNQTSMYLCATPIPGQGSGVNQPQHFGDGTRLSIL.

The chain combines TRBV5-1 with TRBJ2-7; D is perhaps TRBD2 (6 bases). This CDR3 comprises 16 residues. The V gene lost 2 bases and the J gene lost 2 bases, with 17 bases spanning the gap. Germline CDR1 is SGHRS and CDR2 is YFSETQ. The CDR3 spells CASSFIPSGSPYEQYF. CDR3 in DNA: TGCGCCAGCAGCTTCATCCCAAGCGGGTCCCCCTACGAGCAGTACTTC.

Concerning this clone itself: At one boundary the junction diverges from the germline segment, which might be a read error. The V and J genes are TRBV18 and TRBJ1-2; a weak D match, TRBD1 (6 bases). CDR3 length: 10 residues. Germline assignment: CDR1 KGHSH and CDR2 LQKENI. The CDR3 nucleotides read TGTGCCAGCTCACAGACAGGTGGACGCTTC. Translating it yields CASSQTGGRF.

The chain joins TRBV27 to TRBJ2-2; D remains ambiguous. V was pared by 2 bases and J by 2 bases, with 6 bases between. The germline CDR1 and CDR2 sequences are MNHEY and SMNVEV (reference sequence). This CDR3 contains 14 residues. CDR3 residues: CASSLNTNTGELFF. CDR3 nucleotide sequence: TGTGCCAGCAGTTTAAACACCAACACCGGGGAGCTGTTTTTT.

The rearrangement uses TRBV11-1 and TRBJ1-4, with 8 bases fitting TRBD1. The CDR3 is made up of 16 amino acids. J lost 2 bases, V lost 5 bases, and 7 bases had no gene match. Germline V CDR1 and CDR2: SGHAT, FQDESV (reference sequence). This chain's CDR3 is CASSTRQGMTNEKLFF. As DNA, the CDR3 is TGTGCCAGCAGCACCCGACAGGGGATGACTAATGAAAAACTGTTTTTT.

The gene calls are TRBV7-9 and TRBJ2-3; 10 bases map to TRBD2. V lost 2 bases, J lost 1 base, and 12 bases stayed unmatched. The length of the CDR3 is 19 residues. Germline CDR1 SEHNR, CDR2 FQNEAQ (reference sequence). The CDR3 reads CASSLKRGGRPGRTDTQYF. CDR3 nucleotide sequence: TGTGCCAGCAGCTTAAAGCGGGGGGGCCGCCCTGGACGCACAGATACGCAGTATTTT.

The rearrangement uses TRBV7-9 and TRBJ1-2; TRBD1 matches 7 bases. V shed 1 base, J shed 1 base, and the junction held 0 bases outside the gene matches. Per germline, CDR1 SEHNR and CDR2 FQNEAQ (reference sequence). The CDR3 contains 14 residues. The CDR3 DNA sequence: TGTGCCAGCAGCTTAGGGGACAGTAACTATGGCTACACCTTC. It specifies CASSLGDSNYGYTF.

This clone has only a few counts. The V call is TRBV6-1, the J call TRBJ1-6, with 7 bases lining up with TRBD1. Trimming cost V 1 base and J 3 bases; bases outside gene matches: 3. This CDR3 is built from 16 residues. In germline, CDR1 is MNHNS, CDR2 SASEGT. For the CDR3, the DNA is TGTGCCAGCAGTGAAGTGTCAGGGGGCTATAATTCACCCCTCCACTTT. It encodes CASSEVSGGYNSPLHF.

This CDR3 reads CASSKPGTVTTDTQYF. For the CDR3, the DNA is TGTGCCAGCAGTAAACCCGGGACTGTTACCACAGATACGCAGTATTTT. The genes are TRBV27 and TRBJ2-3, with a tentative D call TRBD2 (6 bases). There are 16 residues in the CDR3. CDR1 and CDR2 (germline): MNHEY, SMNVEV (reference sequence). V shed 5 bases and J shed 2 bases, with 17 bases lying between them.

The chain uses TRBV6-2 or TRBV6-3 and TRBJ1-5, with D maybe TRBD1 (5 bases). The CDR3 has 15 residues. V was pared by 2 bases and J by 0 bases, with 8 bases between. Germline CDR1 reads MNHEY; CDR2 reads SVGEGT. CDR3 region: CASSYIGGSNQPQHF. Here the CDR3 DNA reads TGTGCCAGCAGTTACATCGGGGGTAGCAATCAGCCCCAGCATTTT.

The CDR3, as DNA: TGTGCCAGCAGCTCCAATACCCAGGTGGCTGAAGCTTTCTTT. It encodes CASSSNTQVAEAFF. V usage is TRBV9 and J usage is TRBJ1-1; D gene uncertain. This CDR3 region has 14 residues. Germline V CDR1 and CDR2: SGDLS, YYNGEE. V was trimmed by 4 bases and J by 6 bases, leaving 16 bases between them.

The chain couples TRBV30 to TRBJ2-3; TRBD2 matches at 9 bases. This CDR3 has 15 residues. Germline CDR1 GTSNPN, CDR2 SVGIG (reference sequence). V gave up 2 bases and J gave up 6 bases; unmatched junction bases: 9. This CDR3 is CAWSLSGRGRDTQYF. The CDR3 DNA reads TGTGCCTGGAGTCTTAGCGGGAGAGGGCGGGATACGCAGTATTTT.

V is TRBV5-6 and J is TRBJ1-5; 7 bases are shared with TRBD1. Germline assignment: CDR1 SGHDT and CDR2 YYEEEE. Trimming at V came to 4 bases and at J to 3 bases, leaving 10 bases not matched to a gene. This CDR3 comprises 16 residues. The CDR3 coding sequence is TGTGCCAGCAGCCCAGGGACGGGACAGAACAATCAGCCCCAGCATTTT. Translated: CASSPGTGQNNQPQHF.

CDR3 loop: CASSSGGLGELFF. The CDR3 DNA is TGTGCCAGCAGCTCAGGGGGCCTCGGGGAGCTGTTTTTT. This chain joins TRBV28 and TRBJ2-2; 8 nucleotides align to TRBD1. Germline CDR1 reads MDHEN; CDR2 reads SYDVKM. Trimming at V came to 6 bases and at J to 7 bases, leaving 4 bases not matched to a gene. This CDR3 is built from 13 residues.

The chain couples TRBV5-4 to TRBJ2-7; 9 bases agree with TRBD1. CDR3 length equals 16 residues. J lost 3 bases, V lost 3 bases, and 10 bases had no gene match. CDR1 and CDR2 from the germline V gene are SGHNT and YYREEE (reference sequence). The CDR3 DNA reads as TGTGCCAGCAGCTCAAGCACCCCGACAGGGGGCTACGAGCAGTACTTC. It specifies CASSSSTPTGGYEQYF.

The chain combines TRBV6-5 with TRBJ1-2; 8 nucleotides line up with TRBD1. This CDR3 comprises 14 residues. The germline V gene encodes CDR1 MNHEY and CDR2 SVGAGI. Unmatched junction bases numbered 7, after V lost 6 bases and J lost 4 bases. In nucleotides, the CDR3 is TGTGCCAGCAGACGACAGGGGCAGACCTATGGCTACACCTTC. Translating it yields CASRRQGQTYGYTF.

The rearrangement uses TRBV28 and TRBJ1-6, with a possible D match to TRBD1 (6 bases). Trimming pared 3 bases from V and 6 bases from J, leaving 9 bases between. Looked up from germline, CDR1 is MDHEN and CDR2 is SYDVKM. The CDR3 extends over 14 amino acids. Here the CDR3 reads CASSFRGLNSPLHF. In DNA form, the CDR3 reads TGTGCCAGCAGTTTCAGGGGCCTTAATTCACCCCTCCACTTT.

The chain joins TRBV30 to TRBJ1-3; TRBD1 is a possible D gene (6 bases). This CDR3 has 14 residues. Trimming took off 0 bases at V and 2 bases at J, with 8 bases between the two ends. Germline assignment: CDR1 GTSNPN and CDR2 SVGIG (reference sequence). In DNA, the CDR3 is TGTGCCTGGAGTGTCAGGGGACCTGGAAACACCATATATTTT. Translation gives CAWSVRGPGNTIYF.

This rearrangement joins TRBV11-1 to TRBJ1-4; 8 nucleotides line up with TRBD1. The CDR3 covers 14 residues. Germline V gene data show CDR1 as SGHAT and CDR2 as FQDESV (reference sequence). Trimming took 4 bases from V and 5 from J; bases not matched to a gene: 3. CDR3 region: CASSWGQENEKLFF. CDR3 DNA sequence: TGTGCCAGCAGCTGGGGACAGGAGAATGAAAAACTGTTTTTT. Complete variable domain (other parts from reference TRBV11-1 and TRBJ1-4): EAEVAQSPRYKITEKSQAVAFWCDPISGHATLYWYRQILGQGPELLVQFQDESVVDDSQLPKDRFSAERLKGVDSTLKIQPAELGDSAMYLCASSWGQENEKLFFGSGTQLSVL.

This chain joins TRBV29-1 and TRBJ2-7; a weak D match, TRBD2 (6 bases). The CDR3 runs 12 residues. Germline assignment: CDR1 SQVTM and CDR2 ANQGSEA. Trimming took 7 bases from V and 4 from J, leaving 14 bases between them. The CDR3: CSASGGGYEQYF. The CDR3 nucleotides read TGCAGCGCCTCCGGGGGAGGTTACGAGCAGTACTTC.

In nucleotides, the CDR3 is TGTGCCAGCAGCCGTAACGGGGGTAACAATCAGCCCCAGCATTTT. This encodes CASSRNGGNNQPQHF. The rearrangement uses TRBV5-4 and TRBJ1-5, with D possibly TRBD1 on 5 matching bases. The CDR3 has 15 residues. CDR1 is SGHNT, CDR2 YYREEE, per germline (reference sequence). V lost 4 bases, J lost 3 bases, and 14 bases lay in between.

This sequence joins TRBV10-3 and TRBJ1-2; D ambiguous. This CDR3 contains 13 residues. V was shortened by 4 bases and J by 6 bases, with 12 bases between the two germline ends. The germline gives CDR1 ENHRY, CDR2 SYGVKD. The CDR3 DNA reads as TGTGCCATCAGTGTCGAGGGAATGCATGGCTACACCTTC. Its translation: CAISVEGMHGYTF.

This sequence joins TRBV7-9 and TRBJ2-7; 8 nucleotides match TRBD2. The V segment lost 5 bases and the J segment 3 bases; nucleotides outside the gene matches: 9. CDR1 is SEHNR and CDR2 is FQNEAQ in the germline V gene (reference sequence). The CDR3 has 15 residues. The CDR3 nucleotides are TGTGCCAGCAGCCCGGTAGCGGGGATGAACTACGAGCAGTACTTC. Translation: CASSPVAGMNYEQYF.

The V and J genes are TRBV4-3 and TRBJ2-1; 7 nucleotides line up with TRBD2. Germline values: CDR1 LGHNA, CDR2 YSLEER. Germline trimming cut 5 bases from V and 2 bases from J; bases unmatched to any gene: 3. The CDR3 length is 14 residues. CDR3 loop: CASSFGTTYNEQFF. Here the CDR3 DNA reads TGCGCCAGCAGCTTCGGGACTACCTACAATGAGCAGTTCTTC.

The chain combines TRBV20-1 with TRBJ2-7; D is perhaps TRBD2 (5 bases). Trimming left V 6 bases short and J 6 bases short, with 12 bases between. Germline V gene data show CDR1 as DFQATT and CDR2 as SNEGSKA (reference sequence). CDR3 length equals 11 residues. The CDR3 loop reads CSAATGSEQYF. The CDR3 bases are TGCAGTGCCGCCACGGGGAGCGAGCAGTACTTC.